These T cell receptor beta chains were read from a single sample in a study of vaccination effects on CD4 cells after COVID-19. Antigens for these TCRs are unknown. TCRdb keeps only in-frame clones here, not all; method: immunoSEQ multiplex PCR. Among under 55,000 clones listed, 75% to 80% were seen once. The sequenced sample was CD4+ T cells from PBMCs cultured with HCoV-OC43 spike peptides, obtained before COVID-19 vaccination. These receptors were taken from a human donor who received a COVID-19 vaccine. Both conserved end residues are part of each CDR3. A D gene is named only where the DNA matches it firmly. A row's size may be missing; if present it is once, few, many or a size class.

D gene: -
V gene: TRBV6-5
clone size: -
J gene: TRBJ1-1
CDR3 protein: CASAGMNTEAFF
CDR3 DNA: TGTGCCAGCGCAGGGATGAACACTGAAGCTTTCTTT

D gene: TRBD1
V gene: TRBV2
clone size: few
J gene: TRBJ1-5
CDR3 protein: CASSRDRVMGSNQPQHF
CDR3 DNA: TGTGCCAGCAGTCGGGACAGGGTTATGGGTAGCAATCAGCCCCAGCATTTT

D gene: -
V gene: TRBV7-2
clone size: few
J gene: TRBJ1-5
CDR3 protein: CASSPQGYQPQHF
CDR3 DNA: TGTGCCAGCAGCCCACAAGGCTATCAGCCCCAGCATTTT

D gene: -
V gene: TRBV10-1
clone size: once
J gene: TRBJ1-1
CDR3 protein: CASSPRGGTEAFF
CDR3 DNA: TGCGCCAGCAGCCCCCGGGGGGGCACTGAAGCTTTCTTT

D gene: -
V gene: TRBV2
clone size: -
J gene: TRBJ1-1
CDR3 protein: CASVAGENTEAFF
CDR3 DNA: TGTGCCAGCGTCGCGGGGGAGAACACTGAAGCTTTCTTT

D gene: -
V gene: TRBV6-5
clone size: -
J gene: TRBJ1-6
CDR3 protein: CASNGRGGNSPLHF
CDR3 DNA: TGTGCCAGCAATGGAAGGGGAGGAAATTCACCCCTCCACTTT

D gene: TRBD1
V gene: TRBV4-1
clone size: -
J gene: TRBJ1-1
CDR3 protein: CASSHGRGSLTEAFF
CDR3 DNA: TGCGCCAGCAGCCATGGCAGGGGGAGCCTAACTGAAGCTTTCTTT

D gene: TRBD1
V gene: TRBV7-9
clone size: -
J gene: TRBJ1-3
CDR3 protein: CASSLDNGQGFGNTIYF
CDR3 DNA: TGTGCCAGCAGCTTGGATAATGGACAGGGGTTTGGAAACACCATATATTTT

D gene: -
V gene: TRBV24-1
clone size: -
J gene: TRBJ2-5
CDR3 protein: CATSGVGETQYF
CDR3 DNA: TGTGCCACCAGTGGGGTGGGAGAGACCCAGTACTTC

D gene: TRBD1
V gene: TRBV6-5
clone size: -
J gene: TRBJ1-4
CDR3 protein: CASSYRGQDEKLFF
CDR3 DNA: TGTGCCAGCAGTTACCGCGGACAGGATGAAAAACTGTTTTTT